This TCR beta chain was identified during a study of blood T cell repertoires in COVID-19 (dated by TCRdb to the early 2020s). For context, the study as a whole: Collaborator samples came from the United States, Italy and Spain and covered acute and convalescent phases of COVID-19. The material from the prospective study consisted of cDNA or gDNA derived from T cells, B-cell-depleted T cells, or PBMCs. The dataset comprised deeply sampled blood TCRbeta repertoires from subjects exposed to, actively infected with, or recovered from COVID-19. The repertoires were made available in a free public database intended to serve as a resource for research on the immune response to SARS-CoV-2. Samples came from the ongoing ImmuneRACE study (first 160 participants) plus 1,254 subjects from 6 global collaborators. A de-identified subject ID, COVID-19 status, age in years and sex were almost always included in the sample metadata. Where available, HLA class I and class II types were taken from metadata supplied by the sample provider and were not determined by assay-based typing.

The immunoSEQ Assay, a bias-controlled multiplex PCR, was used to amplify TCRbeta CDR3 regions from genomic DNA. Per the authors' processing: Within the assay, amplification of reference gene primers was used to estimate how many nucleated cells each sample contained. To quantify the absolute abundance of each unique TCRbeta CDR3 rearrangement, sequence reads were collapsed and filtered. Productive Simpson clonality was computed per sample as the square root of Simpson's diversity index over productive rearrangements. Entries here come from immuneACCESS through TCRdb and include only in-frame sequences with V and J called. Some clones fail to appear in such tables; in the studies checked, an unresolved V gene covers under half of the shortfall, and the cause of the remainder is unknown. V, J and clone size are those of that table, while D and trimming were read from the DNA. The sample table shows 250,000 to 300,000 clones, and 70% to 90% are seen once. The ten largest clonotypes hold 9.5% to 12% of the sample.

Each collaborating institution followed its own protocols to collect whole blood in K2EDTA tubes. For TCRbeta analysis, collaborator samples were shipped as frozen whole blood, as isolated PBMCs, or as DNA extracted from either sample type. V and J lose 4 bases and 6 bases, and a span of 15 bases separates them. Measured from the cysteine to the phenylalanine, the CDR3 is 14 residues long. The DNA shown is the 42-base CDR3, in frame from base 1. The germline V gene (reference sequence) specifies MNHEY as CDR1 and SMNVEV as CDR2. This clone came up once. No cognate antigen has been identified for it. No base-level quality is on record; no much larger clone is a single base apart. On the study overall, not on this receptor specifically: How much clinical and demographic metadata was included differed by source and by participant, and the metadata was provided uncurated.

Recombination connected TRBV27 to TRBJ1-2; no D gene is confidently identified. This clonotype was sampled from a woman in her 70s with acute or convalescent COVID-19. Sequencing was carried out using peripheral blood. This receptor carries the CDR3 CASSSPSTRDGYTF. The sequenced DNA is TGTGCCAGCAGTTCACCGTCTACTAGGGATGGCTACACCTTC.